The 14 T cell receptor beta chains reported below all come from one sample, sequenced in a study of blood T cell repertoires in COVID-19. Here immunoSEQ multiplex PCR was the method, and the copy in TCRdb shows in-frame clones only, minus some. The data show 200,000 to 250,000 clones, with 85% to 90% seen just once and approximately 2.4% held by the top ten. Sequenced material: peripheral blood. These receptor sequences come from a man aged 30-40 years with COVID-19, enrolled during active disease.

The chain recombines TRBV9 with TRBJ2-2; 8 positions match TRBD2. Germline assignment: CDR1 SGDLS and CDR2 YYNGEE. The CDR3 runs to 16 residues. Unmatched junction bases numbered 8, after V lost 4 bases and J lost 3 bases. CDR3 sequence reads: CASSLTGGAYTGELFF. CDR3 nucleotides: TGTGCCAGCAGCCTAACCGGGGGGGCTTACACCGGGGAGCTGTTTTTT. The full variable domain, in which reference TRBV9 and TRBJ2-2 provide the parts outside the CDR3, is DSGVTQTPKHLITATGQRVTLRCSPRSGDLSVYWYQQSLDQGLQFLIQYYNGEERAKGNILERFSAQQFPDLHSELNLSSLELGDSALYFCASSLTGGAYTGELFFGEGSRLTVL.

The V call is TRBV27, the J call TRBJ2-3, with D possibly matching TRBD2 (6 bases). V was clipped by 3 bases and J by 7 bases, with 14 bases between them. Germline-derived CDR1 and CDR2 are MNHEY and SMNVEV (reference sequence). This CDR3 has 14 residues. The CDR3 coding sequence is TGTGCCAGCAGTTTCGGGACTCCCCCCTATACGCAGTATTTT. It translates to CASSFGTPPYTQYF.

This chain's CDR3 is CASSRPGTSGTPYEQYF. Written as DNA, the CDR3 is TGTGCCAGCAGCCGTCCCGGGACTAGCGGGACTCCCTACGAGCAGTACTTC. The V call is TRBV7-2, the J call TRBJ2-7, with 13 bases that match TRBD2. J gave up 2 bases and V 5 bases, and 9 bases lay outside the gene matches. The CDR3 totals 17 residues. The germline gives CDR1 SGHTA, CDR2 FQGNSA.

The chain couples TRBV6-1 to TRBJ2-7; 9 bases match TRBD1. The CDR3 loop spans 14 amino acids. The V gene end was trimmed by 1 base and the J gene end by 4 bases; junction bases not matched to a gene: 2. The germline V gene has CDR1 MNHNS and CDR2 SASEGT. CDR3 sequence (DNA): TGTGCCAGCAGTGAAGACAGGGGGCGGTACGAGCAGTACTTC. Translated: CASSEDRGRYEQYF.

The chain couples TRBV12-3 or TRBV12-4 to TRBJ1-5; D is unclear. The CDR3 spans 13 residues. V was trimmed by 8 bases and J by 5 bases, leaving 13 bases between them. The DNA for the CDR3 is TGTGCCAGCCGACCTAACGGGGATCAGCCCCAGCATTTT. Its protein is CASRPNGDQPQHF.

The gene calls are TRBV18 and TRBJ1-2, with TRBD1 matching over 8 bases. Germline CDR1 reads KGHSH; CDR2 reads LQKENI. V shed 3 bases, J shed 2 bases, and the junction held 8 bases outside the gene matches. The CDR3 is 16 residues long. CDR3 sequence reads: CASSPGGRGLNYGYTF. In DNA, the CDR3 is TGTGCCAGCTCACCTGGGGGCAGGGGGCTGAACTATGGCTACACCTTC.

This chain joins TRBV6-4 and TRBJ1-5; 9 nucleotides line up with TRBD1. The J segment lost 2 bases and the V segment lost 6 bases, leaving 5 bases of the junction unmatched. The germline CDR1 and CDR2 sequences are MRHNA and SNTAGT. CDR3 length: 15 residues. The chain's CDR3 is CASRRGQGGNQPQHF. The CDR3 DNA reads TGTGCCAGCAGGAGGGGACAGGGAGGCAATCAGCCCCAGCATTTT.

The count of this clone is one. The J gene is TRBJ1-2, the V gene TRBV27, with 9 positions matching TRBD1. V lost 3 bases to trimming and J lost 6 bases; unmatched junction nucleotides: 8. CDR3 size: 15 residues. Germline V gives CDR1 MNHEY, CDR2 SMNVEV (reference sequence). CDR3 residues: CASSFTGGVSNGYTF. In nucleotides, the CDR3 is TGTGCCAGCAGTTTTACAGGGGGCGTATCGAATGGCTACACCTTC.

J is TRBJ1-2 and V is TRBV7-9; 9 positions match TRBD1. The CDR3 extends over 14 amino acids. The J segment lost 5 bases and the V segment lost 8 bases, leaving 9 bases of the junction unmatched. Looked up from germline, CDR1 is SEHNR and CDR2 is FQNEAQ (reference sequence). CDR3 sequence: CASYARTGDYGYTF. As DNA, the CDR3 is TGTGCCAGCTATGCGCGGACAGGGGATTATGGCTACACCTTC.

The gene calls are TRBV5-4 and TRBJ1-3; D is possibly TRBD1 (5 bases). The CDR3 runs to 16 residues. Per the germline V gene, CDR1 is SGHNT and CDR2 is YYREEE (reference sequence). V lost 4 bases, J lost 3 bases, and 17 bases lay in between. The CDR3: CASSRLAGNHGNTIYF. CDR3 DNA sequence: TGTGCCAGCAGCCGCCTCGCAGGGAATCATGGAAACACCATATATTTT.

The chain carries TRBV7-9 and TRBJ1-2; D possibly corresponds to TRBD1 (5 bases). This CDR3 is 16 amino acids long. Germline values: CDR1 SEHNR, CDR2 FQNEAQ (reference sequence). V was cut by 5 bases and J by 0 bases, with 16 bases left in between. The chain's CDR3 is CASSPRGGLANYGYTF. The CDR3 DNA follows: TGTGCCAGCAGCCCAAGGGGTGGATTAGCTAACTATGGCTACACCTTC.

The V and J genes are TRBV6-2 or TRBV6-3 and TRBJ2-7, with unresolved D. Trimming stripped 5 bases from V and 0 bases from J, with 14 bases between. The CDR3 has 15 amino acids. Germline CDR1 reads MNHEY; CDR2 reads SVGEGT. The CDR3 bases are TGTGCCAGCAGTGATGACATACCGAGCTCCTACGAGCAGTACTTC. Translated, it gives CASSDDIPSSYEQYF.

The rearrangement uses TRBV18 and TRBJ2-6; 7 positions match TRBD1. Trimming at V came to 4 bases and at J to 4 bases, leaving 10 bases not matched to a gene. Germline V gene sequence: CDR1 KGHSH, CDR2 LQKENI. The CDR3 totals 17 residues. CDR3 sequence: CASSQQDRVAGANVLTF. The CDR3, as DNA: TGTGCCAGCTCACAGCAAGACAGGGTTGCCGGGGCCAACGTCCTGACTTTC.

The chain links TRBV4-2 to TRBJ1-3; possibly TRBD1 for D (5 bases). Trimming removed 4 bases from V and 4 bases from J, with 8 bases in between. The germline V gene encodes CDR1 LGHNA and CDR2 YNFKEQ. This CDR3 is built from 13 residues. DNA for the CDR3: TGTGCCAGCAGCCCCTGGACAGGAAACACCATATATTTT. Translated, it gives CASSPWTGNTIYF.